This T cell receptor beta chain was found in a study of tumour-infiltrating T cells in Burkitt lymphoma. Study information: Overall and progression-free survival were predicted by productive clonality.

Produced via immunoSEQ multiplex PCR; TCRdb's table is partial and in-frame only. The sample holds 4,000 to 6,000 clones, about 11% seen once. Germline CDR1 is MNHNS and CDR2 is SASEGT. The CDR3 loop spans 12 amino acids. V lost 8 bases and J 3 bases, leaving 11 bases between the germline ends. The V gene is TRBV6-1, the J gene TRBJ2-7; D is ambiguous. The TCR was taken from a human donor with diffuse large B-cell lymphoma. Sequenced input: tumor tissue. CDR3 amino acids: CASSVIYYEQYF. CDR3 nucleotide sequence: TGTGCCAGCTCTGTCATCTACTACGAGCAGTACTTC.